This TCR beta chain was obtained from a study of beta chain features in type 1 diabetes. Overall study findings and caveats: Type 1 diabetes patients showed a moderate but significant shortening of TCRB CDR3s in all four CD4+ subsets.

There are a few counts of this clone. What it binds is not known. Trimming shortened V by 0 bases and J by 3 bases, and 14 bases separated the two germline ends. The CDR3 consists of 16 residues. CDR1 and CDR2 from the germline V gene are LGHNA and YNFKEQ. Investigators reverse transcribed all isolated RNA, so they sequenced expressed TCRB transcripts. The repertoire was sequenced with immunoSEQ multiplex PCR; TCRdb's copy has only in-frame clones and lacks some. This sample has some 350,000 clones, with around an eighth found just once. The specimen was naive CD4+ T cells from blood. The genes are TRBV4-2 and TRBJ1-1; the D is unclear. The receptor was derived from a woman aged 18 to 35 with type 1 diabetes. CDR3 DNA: TGTGCCAGCAGCCAAGAACTTGGGCTAAAGCACACTGAAGCTTTCTTT. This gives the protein CASSQELGLKHTEAFF.